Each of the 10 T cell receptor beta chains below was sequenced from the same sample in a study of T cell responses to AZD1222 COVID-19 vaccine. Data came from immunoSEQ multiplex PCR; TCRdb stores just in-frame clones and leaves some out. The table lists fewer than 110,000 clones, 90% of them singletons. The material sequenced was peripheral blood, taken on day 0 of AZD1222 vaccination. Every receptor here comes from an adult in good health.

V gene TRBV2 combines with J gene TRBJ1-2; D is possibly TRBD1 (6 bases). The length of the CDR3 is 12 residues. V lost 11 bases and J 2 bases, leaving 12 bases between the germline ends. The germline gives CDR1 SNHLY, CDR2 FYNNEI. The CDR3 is CAGEGVNYGYTF. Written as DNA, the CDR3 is TGTGCCGGCGAGGGGGTCAACTATGGCTACACCTTC.

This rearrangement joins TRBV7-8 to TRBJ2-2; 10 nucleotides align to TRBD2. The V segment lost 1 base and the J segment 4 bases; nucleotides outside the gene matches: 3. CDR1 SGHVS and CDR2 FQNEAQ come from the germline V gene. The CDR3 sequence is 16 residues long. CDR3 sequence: CASSLVLAGLTGELFF. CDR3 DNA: TGTGCCAGCAGCTTAGTACTAGCGGGGCTCACCGGGGAGCTGTTTTTT.

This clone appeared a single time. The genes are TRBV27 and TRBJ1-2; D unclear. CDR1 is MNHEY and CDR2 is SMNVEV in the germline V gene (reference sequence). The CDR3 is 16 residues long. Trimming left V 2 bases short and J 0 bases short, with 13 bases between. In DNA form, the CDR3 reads TGTGCCAGCAGTTTAGACGGAGTCAGAGCTAACTATGGCTACACCTTC. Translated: CASSLDGVRANYGYTF.

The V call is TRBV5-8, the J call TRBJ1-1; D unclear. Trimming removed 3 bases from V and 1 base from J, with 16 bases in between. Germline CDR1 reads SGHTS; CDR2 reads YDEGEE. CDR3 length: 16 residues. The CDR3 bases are TGTGCCAGCAGCTCGGAGCCCTCCTGGGGGAACACTGAAGCTTTCTTT. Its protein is CASSSEPSWGNTEAFF.

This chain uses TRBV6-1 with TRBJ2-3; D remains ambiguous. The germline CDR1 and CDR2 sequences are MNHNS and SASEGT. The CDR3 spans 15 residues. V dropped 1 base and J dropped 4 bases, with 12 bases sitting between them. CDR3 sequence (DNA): TGTGCCAGCAGTGAAGGTCCCTTTTCCGCAGATACGCAGTATTTT. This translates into CASSEGPFSADTQYF.

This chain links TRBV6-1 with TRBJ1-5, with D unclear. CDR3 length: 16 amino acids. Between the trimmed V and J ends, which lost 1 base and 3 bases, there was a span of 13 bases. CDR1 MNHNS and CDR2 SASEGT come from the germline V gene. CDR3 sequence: CASSEDRSIVNQPQHF. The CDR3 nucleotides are TGTGCCAGCAGTGAAGATAGGTCGATTGTCAATCAGCCCCAGCATTTT.

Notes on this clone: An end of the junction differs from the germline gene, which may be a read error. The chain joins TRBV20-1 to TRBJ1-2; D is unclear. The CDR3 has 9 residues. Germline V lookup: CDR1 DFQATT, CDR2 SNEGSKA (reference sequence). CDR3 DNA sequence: TGCAGTGCTAGGGAGGGCTCCACCTTC. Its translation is CSAREGSTF.

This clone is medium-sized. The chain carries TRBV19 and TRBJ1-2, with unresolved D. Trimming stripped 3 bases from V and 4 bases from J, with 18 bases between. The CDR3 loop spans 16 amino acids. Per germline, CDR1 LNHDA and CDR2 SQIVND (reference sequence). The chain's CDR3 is CASSITSPRQLYGYTF. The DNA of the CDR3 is TGTGCCAGTAGTATTACGTCTCCTCGGCAGCTCTATGGCTACACCTTC.

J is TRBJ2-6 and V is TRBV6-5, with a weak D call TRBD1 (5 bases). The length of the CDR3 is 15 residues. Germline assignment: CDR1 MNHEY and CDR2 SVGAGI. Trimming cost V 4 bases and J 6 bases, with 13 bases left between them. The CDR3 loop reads CASSSLGVEANVLTF. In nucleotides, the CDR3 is TGTGCCAGCAGTTCCTTAGGGGTTGAGGCCAACGTCCTGACTTTC.

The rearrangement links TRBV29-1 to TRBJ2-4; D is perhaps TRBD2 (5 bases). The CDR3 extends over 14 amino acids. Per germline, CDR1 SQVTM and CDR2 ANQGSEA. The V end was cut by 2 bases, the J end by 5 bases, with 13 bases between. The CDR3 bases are TGCAGCGTTGAACCAACCTGGGGAGAAAACATTCAGTACTTC. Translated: CSVEPTWGENIQYF.